Sequencing of this T cell receptor beta chain was carried out in a study of T cell responses to AZD1222 COVID-19 vaccine (dated by TCRdb to about 2021). A note on the overall study: AZD1222 recipients given second doses at about 4 weeks or at about 12 weeks were pooled, since spike-specific TCR depth and breadth were not found to differ between the two schedules. Enrollment into the trials was organized by age into subgroups of 18-55, 56-69 and 70-plus years, and those subgroups contained around 150, 28 and 57 TCR-sequenced participants, respectively. A total of 230 to 250 trial participants underwent TCR sequencing, of whom some 210 received two doses of AZD1222 and about 25 received two doses of the MenACWY control vaccine.

This clone occurred once. Its antigen remains undetermined. No much larger clonotype is one base removed from it; base qualities were not supplied. The CDR3 regions of human TCRbeta chains were subjected to immunosequencing. On the study's bioinformatics: TCRs in the repertoires were matched against a reference library of SARS-CoV-2-specific TCRs that had been generated with the MIRA antigen-specificity platform. Breadth was defined as the fraction of unique TCRs that were SARS-CoV-2-associated, and depth was defined as the fraction of total T cells that were SARS-CoV-2-associated. Using the MIRA data, each spike-specific TCR was assigned both to the spike region to which the TCR was reactive and to a CD4 or CD8 class. Log10-transformed breadth and depth values were compared by one-way ANOVA with Sidak's multiple comparisons tests. Sourced from immuneACCESS, this table was stored by TCRdb with only in-frame sequences that have V and J called. A share of the clones is absent; for the studies checked, an unresolved V gene accounts for under half, and the remainder has no known explanation. The V and J calls and clone size come from that table; D and trimming were worked out from the DNA. The sample table records more than 150,000 clones; 90% of these occur just once. Jointly, the top ten make up about 6% of the sample.

Broader findings and caveats from the paper: Most participants were white British and females outnumbered males, and the authors suggested that clonal diversity may have been underestimated. Nearly half of unique spike-specific TCRs reportedly recognized epitopes outside regions mutated in the B.1.351 and B.1.1.7 variants. Spike-specific TCR breadth and depth rose significantly after two AZD1222 doses compared with day 0 and with MenACWY recipients. The whole spike protein was spanned by vaccine-associated CD4 TCRs, and dominant responses were seen in regions 160-218 and 743-854. Conclusions about previously exposed vaccinees are limited because only 6 or 7 AZD1222 recipients were SARS-CoV-2 seropositive at baseline. Because no day 14 peak-response samples were available, repertoires were characterized only after the peak T cell response. In the small 56-69-year group, the increase in depth fell short of significance, most likely because of low power.

The time point tag for this specimen amounts to: baseline before first vaccination. Samples from vaccinated people were obtained from the UK trials COV001 and COV002, which included a single-blind randomized controlled phase 2/3 trial of AZD1222 (ChAdOx1 nCoV-19) in healthy adults. For TCRbeta chain sequencing, PBMC samples from trial participants were taken at day 0 and at day 28 after the second dose. The sequence came from an adult in good health. Material: peripheral blood, obtained on day 0 of AZD1222 vaccination.

The CDR3 corresponds to CASSPTEGTDTQYF. The sequenced DNA is TGTGCCAGCTCACCGACTGAAGGCACAGATACGCAGTATTTT. The rearrangement joined TRBV18 to TRBJ2-3, with the D gene call left open. According to the germline V gene, CDR1 reads KGHSH and CDR2 reads LQKENI. The CDR3 measures 14 amino acids from cysteine to phenylalanine. The retained sequence is limited to the CDR3, 42 bases, with the frame set at the first base. V and J are truncated by 3 bases and 1 base respectively, leaving an intervening sequence of 8 bases.